This TCR beta chain comes out of a study of cytotoxic CD8 clonotypes in ibrutinib-treated CLL. Whole-study context: The patients comprised more than ten relapsed/refractory and roughly 15 treatment-naive cases, 17 IGHV unmutated. Responses: around 24 partial, 2 complete; after median 68 months, around 14 stayed remitted, some twelve progressed. Findings of the study overall: Public clonotypes were seen rarely and were contracted or stable on treatment.

This CDR3 has 13 residues. Germline V CDR1 and CDR2: LNHDA, SQIVND (reference sequence). Trimming removed 5 bases at V and 4 bases at J, with 11 bases between. About this clone itself: Its cognate antigen is unknown.

Produced via immunoSEQ multiplex PCR; TCRdb's table is partial and in-frame only. The table shows fewer than 30,000 clones, with roughly 62% occurring only once. Libraries of TCR beta were made from 2 to 2.5 micrograms of genomic DNA that came from cryopreserved PBMCs. The sequence was obtained from a human donor with chronic lymphocytic leukemia. The sequencing used PBMCs, collected after 24 months of ibrutinib treatment. The chain carries TRBV19 and TRBJ1-2, with D maybe TRBD1 (6 bases). CDR3 DNA: TGTGCCAGTAGTGGACAGTTTTTCTATGGCTACACCTTC. Amino acids: CASSGQFFYGYTF.